The subject of this entry is one T cell receptor beta chain. Its antigen is unknown. The data belong to a study of graft-versus-host responses after intestinal transplantation. Study in general: Anti-thymocyte globulin was used for induction in all recipients, who then took tacrolimus and steroids for about three years.

The germline gives CDR1 SQVTM, CDR2 ANQGSEA. The CDR3 loop spans 13 amino acids. V gave up 4 bases and J gave up 2 bases; unmatched junction bases: 2. Sequenced by immunoSEQ multiplex PCR; TCRdb stores in-frame clones only, minus some. The sample has tens of thousands of clones, around 76% seen once. Study-wide points: The presence of high graft-versus-host to host-versus-graft clonal ratios in allografts characterized patients with graft-donor T cell macrochimerism. The authors found GvH clones in recipient marrow, some appearing first in ileum or blood.

The receptor's source is a human donor who received an intestinal transplant. V is TRBV29-1 and J is TRBJ1-5; 7 bases are shared with TRBD1. Sequenced here: unstimulated CD4+ T cells sorted from spleen or lymph node cells, sampled before intestinal transplant. This CDR3 reads CSVGQGGNQPQHF. The CDR3 DNA reads as TGCAGCGTTGGACAGGGCGGCAATCAGCCCCAGCATTTT.